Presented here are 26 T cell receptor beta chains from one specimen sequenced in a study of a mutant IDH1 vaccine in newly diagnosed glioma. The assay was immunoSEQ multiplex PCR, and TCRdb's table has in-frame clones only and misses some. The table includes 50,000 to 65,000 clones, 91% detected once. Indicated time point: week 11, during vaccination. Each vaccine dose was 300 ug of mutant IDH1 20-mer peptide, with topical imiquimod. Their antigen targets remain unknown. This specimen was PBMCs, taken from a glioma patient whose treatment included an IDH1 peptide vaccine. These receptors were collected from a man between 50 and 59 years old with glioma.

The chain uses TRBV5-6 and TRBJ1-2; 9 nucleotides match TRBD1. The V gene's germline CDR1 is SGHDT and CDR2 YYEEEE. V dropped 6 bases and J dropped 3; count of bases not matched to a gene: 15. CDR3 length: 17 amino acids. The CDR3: CASINTGTGIVDYGYTF. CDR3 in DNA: TGTGCCAGCATCAACACCGGGACAGGGATAGTTGACTATGGCTACACCTTC.

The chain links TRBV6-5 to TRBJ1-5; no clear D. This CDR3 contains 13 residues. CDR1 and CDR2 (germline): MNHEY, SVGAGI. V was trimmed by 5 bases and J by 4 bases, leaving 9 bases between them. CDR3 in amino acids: CASSHGVNQPQHF. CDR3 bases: TGTGCCAGCAGTCACGGGGTGAATCAGCCCCAGCATTTT.

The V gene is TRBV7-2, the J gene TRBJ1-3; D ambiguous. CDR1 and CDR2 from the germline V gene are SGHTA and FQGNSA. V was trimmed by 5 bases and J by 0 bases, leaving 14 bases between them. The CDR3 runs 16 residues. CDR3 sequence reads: CASSAFPRGSGNTIYF. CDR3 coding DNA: TGTGCCAGCAGCGCATTTCCCAGAGGCTCTGGAAACACCATATATTTT.

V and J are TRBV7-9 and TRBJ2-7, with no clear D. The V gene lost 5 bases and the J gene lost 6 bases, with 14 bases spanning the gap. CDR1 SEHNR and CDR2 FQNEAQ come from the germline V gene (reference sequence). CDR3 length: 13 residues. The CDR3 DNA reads TGTGCCAGCAGCATGCAAGGGCGGCCCGAGCAGTACTTC. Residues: CASSMQGRPEQYF.

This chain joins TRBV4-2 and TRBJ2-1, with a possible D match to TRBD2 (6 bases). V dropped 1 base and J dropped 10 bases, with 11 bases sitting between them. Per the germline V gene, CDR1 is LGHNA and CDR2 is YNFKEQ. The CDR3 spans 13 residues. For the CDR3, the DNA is TGTGCCAGCAGCCAAGTCACCGGGAGAGAGCAGTTCTTC. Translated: CASSQVTGREQFF.

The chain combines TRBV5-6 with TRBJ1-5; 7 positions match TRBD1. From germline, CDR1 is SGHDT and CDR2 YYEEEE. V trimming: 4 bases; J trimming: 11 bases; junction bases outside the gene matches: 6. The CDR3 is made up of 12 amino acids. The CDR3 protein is CASSGDRGTQHF. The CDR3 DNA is TGTGCCAGCAGCGGGGACAGAGGGACCCAGCATTTT.

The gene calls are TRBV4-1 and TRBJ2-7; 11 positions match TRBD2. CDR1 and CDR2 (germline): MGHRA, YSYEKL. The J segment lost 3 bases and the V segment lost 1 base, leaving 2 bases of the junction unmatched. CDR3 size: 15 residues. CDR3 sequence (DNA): TGCGCCAGCAGCCAAGCGACTAGCGGGGACTACGAGCAGTACTTC. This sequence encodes CASSQATSGDYEQYF.

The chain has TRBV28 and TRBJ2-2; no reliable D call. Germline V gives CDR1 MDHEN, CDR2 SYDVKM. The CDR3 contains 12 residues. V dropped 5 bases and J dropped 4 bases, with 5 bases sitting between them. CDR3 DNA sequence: TGTGCCAGCAGTCTTGTCACCGGGGAGCTGTTTTTT. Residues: CASSLVTGELFF.

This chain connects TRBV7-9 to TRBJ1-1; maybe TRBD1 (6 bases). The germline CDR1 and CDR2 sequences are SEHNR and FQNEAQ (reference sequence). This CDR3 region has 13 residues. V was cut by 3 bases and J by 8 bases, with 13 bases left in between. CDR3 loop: CASSFSRGREAFF. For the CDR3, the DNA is TGTGCCAGCAGCTTCAGCAGGGGCAGAGAAGCTTTCTTT.

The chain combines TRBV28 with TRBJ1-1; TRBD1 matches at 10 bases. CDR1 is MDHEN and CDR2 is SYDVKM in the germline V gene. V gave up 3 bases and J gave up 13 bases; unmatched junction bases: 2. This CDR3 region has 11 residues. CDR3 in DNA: TGTGCCAGCAGTTTTGGGACAGGGGATTTCTTT. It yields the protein CASSFGTGDFF.

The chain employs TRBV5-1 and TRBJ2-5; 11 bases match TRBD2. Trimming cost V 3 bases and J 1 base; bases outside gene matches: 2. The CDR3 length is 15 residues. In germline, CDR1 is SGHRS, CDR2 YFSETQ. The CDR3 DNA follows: TGCGCCAGCAGCTCCGGGACTAGCGGCCAAGAGACCCAGTACTTC. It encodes CASSSGTSGQETQYF.

As DNA, the CDR3 is TGTGCCAGCAGGCCTCAGGATGAGCCGATCTCTGGAAACACCATATATTTT. Amino acid sequence: CASRPQDEPISGNTIYF. The chain combines TRBV2 with TRBJ1-3; no firm D call. From germline, CDR1 is SNHLY and CDR2 FYNNEI. V lost 6 bases, J lost 0 bases, and 18 bases lay in between. CDR3 length: 17 residues.

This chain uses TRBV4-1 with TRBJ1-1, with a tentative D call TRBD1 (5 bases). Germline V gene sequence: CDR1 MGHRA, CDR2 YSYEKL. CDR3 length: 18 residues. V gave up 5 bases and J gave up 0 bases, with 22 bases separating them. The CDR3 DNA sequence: TGCGCCAGCAGCTTCTCCCGGGACCCAGCCACTATGAACACTGAAGCTTTCTTT. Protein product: CASSFSRDPATMNTEAFF.

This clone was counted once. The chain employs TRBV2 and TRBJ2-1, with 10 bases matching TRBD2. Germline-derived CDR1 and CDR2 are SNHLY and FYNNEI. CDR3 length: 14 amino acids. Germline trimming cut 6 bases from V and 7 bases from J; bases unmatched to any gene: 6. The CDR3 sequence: CASRPSSGGNEQFF. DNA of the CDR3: TGTGCCAGCAGGCCGAGTAGCGGGGGGAATGAGCAGTTCTTC.

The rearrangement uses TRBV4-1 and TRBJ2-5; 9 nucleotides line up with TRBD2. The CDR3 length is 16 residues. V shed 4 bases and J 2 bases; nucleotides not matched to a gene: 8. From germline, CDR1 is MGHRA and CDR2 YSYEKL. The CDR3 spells CASSPDPTSGQETQYF. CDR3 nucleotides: TGCGCCAGCAGCCCCGACCCGACTAGCGGACAAGAGACCCAGTACTTC.

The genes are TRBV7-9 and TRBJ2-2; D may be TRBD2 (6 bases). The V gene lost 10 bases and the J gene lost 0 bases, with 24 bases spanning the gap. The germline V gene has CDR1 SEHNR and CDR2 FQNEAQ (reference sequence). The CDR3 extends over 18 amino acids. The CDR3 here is CAKSRGLRPSANTGELFF. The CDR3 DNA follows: TGTGCCAAATCGAGGGGACTCCGTCCCTCGGCGAACACCGGGGAGCTGTTTTTT. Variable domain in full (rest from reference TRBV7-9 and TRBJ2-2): DTGVSQNPRHKITKRGQNVTFRCDPISEHNRLYWYRQTLGQGPEFLTYFQNEAQLEKSRLLSDRFSAERPKGSFSTLEIQRTEQGDSAMYLCAKSRGLRPSANTGELFFGEGSRLTVL.

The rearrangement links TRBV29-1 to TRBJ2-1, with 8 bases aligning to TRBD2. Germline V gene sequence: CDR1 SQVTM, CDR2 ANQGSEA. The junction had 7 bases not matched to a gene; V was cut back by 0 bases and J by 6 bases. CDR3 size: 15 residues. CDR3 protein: CSVEDLSGRPNEQFF. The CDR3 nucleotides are TGCAGCGTTGAAGATCTCAGCGGGAGACCCAATGAGCAGTTCTTC.

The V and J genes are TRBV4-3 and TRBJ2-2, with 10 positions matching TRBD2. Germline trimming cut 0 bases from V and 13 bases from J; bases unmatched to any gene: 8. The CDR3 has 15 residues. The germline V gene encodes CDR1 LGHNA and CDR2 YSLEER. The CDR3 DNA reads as TGCGCCAGCAGCCAAGATAGACTAGCGGGTTTAGGGCTGTTTTTT. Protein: CASSQDRLAGLGLFF.

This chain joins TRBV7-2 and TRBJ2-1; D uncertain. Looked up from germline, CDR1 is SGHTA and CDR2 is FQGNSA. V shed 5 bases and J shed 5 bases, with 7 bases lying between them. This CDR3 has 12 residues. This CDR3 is CASSKSNNEQFF. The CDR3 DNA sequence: TGTGCCAGCAGCAAAAGTAACAATGAGCAGTTCTTC.

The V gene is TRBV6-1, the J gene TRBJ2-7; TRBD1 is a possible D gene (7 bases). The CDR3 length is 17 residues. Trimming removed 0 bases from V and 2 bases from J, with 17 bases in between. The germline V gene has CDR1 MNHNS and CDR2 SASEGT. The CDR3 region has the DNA TGTGCCAGCAGTGAAGCTTCCAGGGGGACTCTACCCTACGAGCAGTACTTC. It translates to CASSEASRGTLPYEQYF.

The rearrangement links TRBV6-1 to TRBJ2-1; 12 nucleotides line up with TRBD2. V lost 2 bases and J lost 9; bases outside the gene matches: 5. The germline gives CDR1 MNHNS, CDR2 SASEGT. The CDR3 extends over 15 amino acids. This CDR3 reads CASSESSGRAIEQFF. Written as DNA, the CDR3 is TGTGCCAGCAGTGAATCTAGCGGGAGGGCCATTGAGCAGTTCTTC.

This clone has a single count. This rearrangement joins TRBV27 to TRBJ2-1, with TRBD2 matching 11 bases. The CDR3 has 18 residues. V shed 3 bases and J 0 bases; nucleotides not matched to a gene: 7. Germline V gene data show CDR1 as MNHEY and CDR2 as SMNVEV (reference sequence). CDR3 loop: CASSLWLAGGSSYNEQFF. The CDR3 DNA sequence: TGTGCCAGCAGTTTGTGGCTAGCGGGGGGCAGCTCCTACAATGAGCAGTTCTTC.

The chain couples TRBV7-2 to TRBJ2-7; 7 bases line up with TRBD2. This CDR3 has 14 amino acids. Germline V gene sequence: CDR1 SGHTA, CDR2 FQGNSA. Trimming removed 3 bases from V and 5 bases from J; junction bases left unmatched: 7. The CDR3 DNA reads TGTGCCAGCAGCTTTAGGGGAGGGACCCACGAGCAGTACTTC. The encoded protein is CASSFRGGTHEQYF.

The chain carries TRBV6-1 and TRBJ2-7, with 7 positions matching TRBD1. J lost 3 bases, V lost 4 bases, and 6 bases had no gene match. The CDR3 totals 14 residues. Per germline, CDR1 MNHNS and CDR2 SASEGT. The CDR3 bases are TGTGCCAGCAGTGGTAAGGGGGCGGGCTACGAGCAGTACTTC. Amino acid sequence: CASSGKGAGYEQYF.

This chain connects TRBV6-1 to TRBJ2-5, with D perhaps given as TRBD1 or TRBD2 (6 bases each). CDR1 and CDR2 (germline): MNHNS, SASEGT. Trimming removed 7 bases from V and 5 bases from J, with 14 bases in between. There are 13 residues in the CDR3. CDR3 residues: CASKGGLEETQYF. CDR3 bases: TGTGCCAGCAAGGGGGGCCTGGAGGAGACCCAGTACTTC.

The CDR3 coding sequence is TGTGCCAGCAGCATCGAGCGGGAGGGCCGGGGCGAGCAGTACTTC. This encodes CASSIEREGRGEQYF. The chain uses TRBV13 and TRBJ2-7; 10 positions match TRBD2. The CDR3 extends over 15 amino acids. J gave up 6 bases and V 5 bases, and 10 bases lay outside the gene matches. The germline V gene encodes CDR1 PRHDT and CDR2 FYEKMQ (reference sequence).